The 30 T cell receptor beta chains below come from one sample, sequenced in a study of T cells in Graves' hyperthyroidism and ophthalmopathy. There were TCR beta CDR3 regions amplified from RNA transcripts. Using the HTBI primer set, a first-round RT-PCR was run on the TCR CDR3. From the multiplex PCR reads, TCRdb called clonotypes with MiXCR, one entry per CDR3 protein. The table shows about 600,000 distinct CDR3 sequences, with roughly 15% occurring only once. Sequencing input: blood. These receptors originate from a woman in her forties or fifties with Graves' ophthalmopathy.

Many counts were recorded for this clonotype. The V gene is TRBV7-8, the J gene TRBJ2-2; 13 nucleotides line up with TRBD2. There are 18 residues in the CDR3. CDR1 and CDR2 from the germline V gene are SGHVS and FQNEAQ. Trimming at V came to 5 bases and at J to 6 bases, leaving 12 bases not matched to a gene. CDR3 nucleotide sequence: TGTGCCAGCAGCCCCTGGACTAGCGGGAGTTCAAGGGCCGGGGAGCTGTTTTTT. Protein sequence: CASSPWTSGSSRAGELFF.

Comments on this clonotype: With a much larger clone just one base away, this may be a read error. The CDR3 sequence: CSSSSAARLDYEQYF. The CDR3, as DNA: TGTTCCAGCAGCTCGGCGGCACGATTAGACTACGAGCAGTACTTC. This chain connects TRBV7-9 to TRBJ2-7; D is undetermined. The CDR3 consists of 15 residues. From germline, CDR1 is SEHNR and CDR2 FQNEAQ (reference sequence).

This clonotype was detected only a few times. The CDR3 bases are TGTGCTAGTGGAGTACAGGGGGCCGTAGATACGCAGTATTTT. Protein sequence: CASGVQGAVDTQYF. V is TRBV12-5 and J is TRBJ2-3; TRBD1 matches at 9 bases. The CDR3 runs 14 residues. V shed 6 bases, J shed 5 bases, and the junction held 6 bases outside the gene matches. Germline CDR1 LGHNT, CDR2 FRNRAP.

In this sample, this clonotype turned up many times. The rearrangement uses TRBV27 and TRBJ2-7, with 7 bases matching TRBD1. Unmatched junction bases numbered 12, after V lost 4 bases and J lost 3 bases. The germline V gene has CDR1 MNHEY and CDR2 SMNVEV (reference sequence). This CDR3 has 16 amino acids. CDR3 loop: CASSSKHNRQGYEQYF. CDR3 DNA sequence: TGTGCCAGCAGTTCGAAACACAACCGACAGGGCTACGAGCAGTACTTC.

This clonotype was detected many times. The CDR3 loop reads CASSLGAGAYNEQFF. Written as DNA, the CDR3 is TGTGCCAGCAGCTTAGGAGCGGGAGCCTACAATGAGCAGTTCTTC. The chain employs TRBV7-2 and TRBJ2-1; TRBD2 agrees at 8 bases. The length of the CDR3 is 15 residues. V was clipped by 1 base and J by 2 bases; unmatched bases: 1. Germline values: CDR1 SGHTA, CDR2 FQGNSA.

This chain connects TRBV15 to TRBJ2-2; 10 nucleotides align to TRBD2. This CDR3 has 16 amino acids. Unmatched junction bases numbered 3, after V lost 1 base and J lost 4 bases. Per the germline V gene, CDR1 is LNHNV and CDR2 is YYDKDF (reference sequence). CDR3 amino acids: CATSRASGSPTGELFF. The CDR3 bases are TGTGCCACCAGCAGAGCTAGCGGGAGTCCCACCGGGGAGCTGTTTTTT.

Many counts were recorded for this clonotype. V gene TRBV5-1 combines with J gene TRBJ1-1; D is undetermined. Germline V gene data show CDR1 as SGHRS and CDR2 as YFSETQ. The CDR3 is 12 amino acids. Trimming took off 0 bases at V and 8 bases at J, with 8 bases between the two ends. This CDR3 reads CASSLDQREAFF. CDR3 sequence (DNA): TGCGCCAGCAGCTTGGACCAACGGGAAGCTTTCTTT.

The CDR3 bases are TGTGCCAGCAGTTTAGATAGCACCGCGAACACCGGGGAGCTGTTTTTT. Translating it yields CASSLDSTANTGELFF. The genes are TRBV12-3 or TRBV12-4 and TRBJ2-2; D call uncertain. The CDR3 covers 16 residues. The V gene lost 1 base and the J gene lost 0 bases, with 9 bases spanning the gap.

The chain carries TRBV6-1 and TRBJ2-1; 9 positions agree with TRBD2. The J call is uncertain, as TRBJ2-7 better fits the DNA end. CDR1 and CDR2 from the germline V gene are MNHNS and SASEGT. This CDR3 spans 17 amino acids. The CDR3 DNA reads TGTGCCAGCACCCCCAGCGGGAGGCCCAGCACCTACTACGAGCAGTACTTC. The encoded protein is CASTPSGRPSTYYEQYF.

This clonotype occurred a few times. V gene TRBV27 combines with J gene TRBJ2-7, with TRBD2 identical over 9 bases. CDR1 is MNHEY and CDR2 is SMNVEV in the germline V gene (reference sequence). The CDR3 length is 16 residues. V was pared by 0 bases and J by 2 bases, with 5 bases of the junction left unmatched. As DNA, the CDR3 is TGTGCCAGCAGTTTATCGCCTAGCGGGATCACCTACGAGCAGTACTTC. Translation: CASSLSPSGITYEQYF.

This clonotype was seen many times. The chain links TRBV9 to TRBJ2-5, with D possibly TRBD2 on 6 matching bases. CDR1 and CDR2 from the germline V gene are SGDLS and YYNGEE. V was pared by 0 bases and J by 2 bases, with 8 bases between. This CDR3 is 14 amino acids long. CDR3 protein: CASSVGAGQETQYF. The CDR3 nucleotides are TGTGCCAGCAGCGTAGGTGCGGGACAAGAGACCCAGTACTTC. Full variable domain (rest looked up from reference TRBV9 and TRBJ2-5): DSGVTQTPKHLITATGQRVTLRCSPRSGDLSVYWYQQSLDQGLQFLIQYYNGEERAKGNILERFSAQQFPDLHSELNLSSLELGDSALYFCASSVGAGQETQYFGPGTRLLVL.

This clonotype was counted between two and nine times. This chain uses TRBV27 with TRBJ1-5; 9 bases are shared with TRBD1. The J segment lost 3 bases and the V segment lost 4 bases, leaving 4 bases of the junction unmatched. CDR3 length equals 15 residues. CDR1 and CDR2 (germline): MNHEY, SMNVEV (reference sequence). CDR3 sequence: CASSSGTGINQPQHF. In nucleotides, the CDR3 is TGTGCCAGCAGTTCCGGGACAGGGATCAATCAGCCCCAGCATTTT.

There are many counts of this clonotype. For the CDR3, the DNA is TGTGCCAGCAGCCAAGAATACCAGGGGAAAGAGACCCAGTACTTC. Translation gives CASSQEYQGKETQYF. The chain uses TRBV3-1 and TRBJ2-5, with a possible D match to TRBD1 (6 bases). CDR1 and CDR2 (germline): LGHDT, YNNKEL (reference sequence). V was trimmed by 0 bases and J by 3 bases, leaving 11 bases between them. The CDR3 runs to 15 residues.

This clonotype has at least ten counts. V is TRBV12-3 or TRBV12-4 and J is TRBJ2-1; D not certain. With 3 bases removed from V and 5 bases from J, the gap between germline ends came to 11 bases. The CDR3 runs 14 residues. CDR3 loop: CASSFSANDNEQFF. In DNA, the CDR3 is TGTGCCAGCAGTTTTTCGGCTAATGACAATGAGCAGTTCTTC.

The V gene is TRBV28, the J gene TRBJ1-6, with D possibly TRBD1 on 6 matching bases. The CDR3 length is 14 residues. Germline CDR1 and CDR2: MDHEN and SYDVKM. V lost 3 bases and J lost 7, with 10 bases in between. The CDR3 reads CASSFQGWNSPLHF. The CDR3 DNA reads TGTGCCAGCAGTTTTCAGGGGTGGAATTCACCCCTCCACTTT.

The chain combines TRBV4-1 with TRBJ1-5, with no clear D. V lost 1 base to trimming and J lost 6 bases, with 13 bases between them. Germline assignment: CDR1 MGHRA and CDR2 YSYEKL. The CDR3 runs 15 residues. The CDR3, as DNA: TGCGCCAGCAGCCAAGGATACGGCAGACTTCAGCCCCAGCATTTT. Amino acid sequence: CASSQGYGRLQPQHF.

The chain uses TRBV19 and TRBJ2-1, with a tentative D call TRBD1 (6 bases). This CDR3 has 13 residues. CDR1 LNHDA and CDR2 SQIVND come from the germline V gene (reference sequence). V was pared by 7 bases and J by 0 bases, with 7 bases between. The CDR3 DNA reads TGTGCCAGTAAGGGGGACTCCTACAATGAGCAGTTCTTC. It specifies CASKGDSYNEQFF.

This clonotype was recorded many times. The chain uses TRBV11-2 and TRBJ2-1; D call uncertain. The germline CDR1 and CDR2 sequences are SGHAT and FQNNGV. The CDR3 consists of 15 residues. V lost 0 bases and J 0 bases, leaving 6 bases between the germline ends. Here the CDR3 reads CASSLDFTSYNEQFF. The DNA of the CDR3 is TGTGCCAGCAGCTTAGACTTTACCTCCTACAATGAGCAGTTCTTC.

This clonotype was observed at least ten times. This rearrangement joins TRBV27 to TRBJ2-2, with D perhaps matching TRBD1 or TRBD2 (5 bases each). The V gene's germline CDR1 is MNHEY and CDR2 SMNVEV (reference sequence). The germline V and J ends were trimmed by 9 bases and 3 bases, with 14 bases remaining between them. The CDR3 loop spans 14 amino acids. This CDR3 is CASSVRGYTGELFF. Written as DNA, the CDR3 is TGTGCCAGTTCTGTCCGGGGCTACACCGGGGAGCTGTTTTTT.

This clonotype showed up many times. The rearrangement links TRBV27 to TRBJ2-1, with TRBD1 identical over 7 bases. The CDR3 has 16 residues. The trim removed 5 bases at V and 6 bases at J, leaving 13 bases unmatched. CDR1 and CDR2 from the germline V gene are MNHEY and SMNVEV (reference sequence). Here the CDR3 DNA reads TGTGCCAGCAGTCCCCCCTATCAAAGGGGGCCCAATGAGCAGTTCTTC. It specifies CASSPPYQRGPNEQFF.

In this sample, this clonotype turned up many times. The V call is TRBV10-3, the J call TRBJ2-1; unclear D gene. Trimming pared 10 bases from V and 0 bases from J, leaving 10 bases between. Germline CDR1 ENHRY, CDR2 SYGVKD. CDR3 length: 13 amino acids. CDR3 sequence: CATSDFSYNEQFF. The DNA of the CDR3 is TGTGCCACCAGCGACTTCTCCTACAATGAGCAGTTCTTC.

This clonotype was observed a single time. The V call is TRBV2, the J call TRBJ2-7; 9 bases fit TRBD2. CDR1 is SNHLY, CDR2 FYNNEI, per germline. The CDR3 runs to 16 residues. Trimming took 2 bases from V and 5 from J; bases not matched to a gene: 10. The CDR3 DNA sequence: TGTGCCAGCAGTGAATTGGCGGGAGGGCCGATGGACGAGCAGTACTTC. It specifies CASSELAGGPMDEQYF. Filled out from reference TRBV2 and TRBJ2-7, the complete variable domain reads EPEVTQTPSHQVTQMGQEVILRCVPISNHLYFYWYRQILGQKVEFLVSFYNNEISEKSEIFDDQFSVERPDGSNFTLKIRSTKLEDSAMYFCASSELAGGPMDEQYFGPGTRLTVT.

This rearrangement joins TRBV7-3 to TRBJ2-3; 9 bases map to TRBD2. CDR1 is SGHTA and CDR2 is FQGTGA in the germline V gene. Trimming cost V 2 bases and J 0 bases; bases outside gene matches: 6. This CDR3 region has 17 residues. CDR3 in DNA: TGTGCCAGCAGCTTAGAGTCTAGCGGGACTAGCACAGATACGCAGTATTTT. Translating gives CASSLESSGTSTDTQYF.

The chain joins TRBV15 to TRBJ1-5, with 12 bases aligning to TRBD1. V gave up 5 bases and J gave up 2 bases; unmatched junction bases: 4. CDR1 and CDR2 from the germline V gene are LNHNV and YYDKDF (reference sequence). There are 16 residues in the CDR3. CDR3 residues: CATSRDRGQGNQPQHF. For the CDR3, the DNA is TGTGCCACCAGCCGGGACAGGGGGCAAGGCAATCAGCCCCAGCATTTT.

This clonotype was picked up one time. CDR3 nucleotide sequence: TGTGCCAGCTCACTGACCGGGACTAGGGCGTTCGTGGAGAAAGAGACCCAGTACTTC. This sequence encodes CASSLTGTRAFVEKETQYF. The rearrangement links TRBV18 to TRBJ2-5, with 8 bases fitting TRBD2. V gave up 4 bases and J gave up 3 bases; unmatched junction bases: 19. The CDR3 extends over 19 amino acids. The germline V gene encodes CDR1 KGHSH and CDR2 LQKENI.

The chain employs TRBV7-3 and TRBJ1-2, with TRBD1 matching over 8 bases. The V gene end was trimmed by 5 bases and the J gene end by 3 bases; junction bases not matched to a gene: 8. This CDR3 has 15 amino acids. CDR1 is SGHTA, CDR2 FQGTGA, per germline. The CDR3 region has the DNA TGTGCCAGCAGCGCTACAGGGGGGGGGCACTATGGCTACACCTTC. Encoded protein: CASSATGGGHYGYTF. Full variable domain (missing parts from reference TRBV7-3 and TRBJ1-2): GAGVSQTPSNKVTEKGKYVELRCDPISGHTALYWYRQSLGQGPEFLIYFQGTGAADDSGLPNDRFFAVRPEGSVSTLKIQRTERGDSAVYLCASSATGGGHYGYTFGSGTRLTVV.

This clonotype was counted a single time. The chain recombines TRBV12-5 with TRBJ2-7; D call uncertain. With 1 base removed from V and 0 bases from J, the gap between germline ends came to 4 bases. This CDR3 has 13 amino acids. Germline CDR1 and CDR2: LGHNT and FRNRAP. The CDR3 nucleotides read TGTGCTAGTGGTTTGGAAACCTCCTACGAGCAGTACTTC. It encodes CASGLETSYEQYF.

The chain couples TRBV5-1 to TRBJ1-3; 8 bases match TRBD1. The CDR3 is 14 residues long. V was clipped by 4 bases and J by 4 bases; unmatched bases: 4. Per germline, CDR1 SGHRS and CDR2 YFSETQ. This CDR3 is CASSPTGDGNTIYF. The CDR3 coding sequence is TGCGCCAGCAGCCCGACAGGGGACGGAAACACCATATATTTT.

CDR3 in amino acids: CASSKTQGPTEAFF. For the CDR3, the DNA is TGTGCCAGCAGCAAAACCCAGGGGCCCACTGAAGCTTTCTTT. The chain links TRBV28 to TRBJ1-1; D possibly corresponds to TRBD1 (6 bases). The CDR3 has 14 residues. V was pared by 6 bases and J by 4 bases, with 15 bases between. Germline values: CDR1 MDHEN, CDR2 SYDVKM.

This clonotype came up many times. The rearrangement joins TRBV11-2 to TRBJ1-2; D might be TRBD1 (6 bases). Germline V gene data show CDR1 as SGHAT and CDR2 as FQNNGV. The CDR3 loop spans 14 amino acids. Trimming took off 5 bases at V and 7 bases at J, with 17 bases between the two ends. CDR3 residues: CASSLAWGAPGYTF. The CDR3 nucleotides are TGTGCCAGCAGCCTCGCATGGGGGGCGCCTGGCTACACCTTC.